The rows below give T cell receptor beta chains drawn from one sample of a study of control samples from healthy donors and cancer patients. Produced via immunoSEQ multiplex PCR; TCRdb's table is partial and in-frame only. Recorded for this sample: about 190,000 clones. Source material: blood. Receptors were obtained from a woman between 25 and 40 years old in good health. Each CDR3 is given with its conserved first and last residue. A D gene is named only where the DNA matches it firmly.

v_call	d_call	j_call	cdr3_aa	cdr3_nt
TRBV28	NA	TRBJ1-6	CASSLRQHNSPLHF	TGTGCCAGCAGTTTGAGACAGCATAATTCACCCCTCCACTTT
TRBV5-5	TRBD1	TRBJ1-2	CASSLGSGTGSLGGYTF	TGTGCCAGCAGCTTGGGTTCTGGGACAGGGTCATTGGGGGGCTACACCTTC
TRBV4-2	TRBD1	TRBJ2-7	CASSQGQGMGLDEQYF	TGTGCCAGCAGCCAAGGACAGGGGATGGGTCTGGACGAGCAGTACTTC
TRBV11-3	NA	TRBJ2-3	CASSGGLSTDTQYF	TGTGCCAGCAGCGGGGGCCTGAGCACAGATACGCAGTATTTT
TRBV4-3	NA	TRBJ1-3	CASSQDATTSGNTIYF	TGCGCCAGCAGCCAAGATGCGACAACCTCTGGAAACACCATATATTTT
TRBV4-2	TRBD1	TRBJ1-6	CASRPSGTGPYNSPLHF	TGTGCCAGCAGGCCCTCCGGGACAGGGCCCTATAATTCACCCCTCCACTTT
TRBV4-1	NA	TRBJ1-1	CASSQGNTEAFF	TGCGCCAGCAGCCAGGGGAACACTGAAGCTTTCTTT
TRBV5-5	NA	TRBJ1-1	CASSLQGKNTEAFF	TGTGCCAGCAGCTTGCAGGGGAAGAACACTGAAGCTTTCTTT
TRBV7-9	NA	TRBJ1-1	CASSLGATEAFF	TGTGCCAGCAGCTTGGGCGCCACTGAAGCTTTCTTT
TRBV19	NA	TRBJ2-6	CASSMDPGQISGANVLTF	TGTGCCAGTAGTATGGACCCGGGACAAATCTCTGGGGCCAACGTCCTGACTTTC
TRBV4-1	NA	TRBJ2-2	CASSPVSPHNTGELFF	TGCGCCAGCAGCCCCGTCAGCCCCCATAACACCGGGGAGCTGTTTTTT
TRBV7-8	NA	TRBJ1-5	CASSWDSNQPQHF	TGTGCCAGCAGCTGGGATAGCAATCAGCCCCAGCATTTT
TRBV7-2	NA	TRBJ1-2	CASSLGQAIGYGYTF	TGTGCCAGCAGCTTAGGACAAGCGATAGGTTATGGCTACACCTTC
TRBV27	TRBD2	TRBJ2-1	CASSSGLAGAEQFF	TGTGCCAGCAGCTCGGGACTAGCGGGGGCTGAGCAGTTCTTC
TRBV28	TRBD2	TRBJ2-7	CASSLSGGAYYEQYF	TGTGCCAGCAGTTTAAGCGGGGGAGCTTACTACGAGCAGTACTTC
TRBV25-1	NA	TRBJ1-6	CASSEEAQVDSPLHF	TGTGCCAGCAGTGAGGAGGCCCAGGTGGATTCACCCCTCCACTTT
TRBV11-2	NA	TRBJ1-5	CASSYGTGGQPQHF	TGTGCCAGCAGCTACGGAACAGGAGGTCAGCCCCAGCATTTT
TRBV28	TRBD1	TRBJ1-3	CASSARTGGNTIYF	TGTGCCAGCAGTGCCCGGACAGGCGGAAACACCATATATTTT
TRBV29-1	NA	TRBJ1-5	CSVVDTVGQPQHF	TGCAGCGTTGTCGACACAGTTGGGCAGCCCCAGCATTTT
TRBV7-2	NA	TRBJ2-5	CASSQNSGKETQYF	TGTGCCAGCAGCCAGAATTCGGGGAAAGAGACCCAGTACTTC
TRBV7-2	NA	TRBJ1-2	CASSLIGADGYTF	TGTGCCAGCAGCTTAATAGGAGCGGATGGCTACACCTTC
TRBV18	NA	TRBJ2-1	CASHEPGTLKNEQFF	TGTGCCAGCCATGAGCCAGGGACACTTAAAAATGAGCAGTTCTTC
TRBV10-1	NA	TRBJ1-1	CASRENLNTEAFF	TGCGCCAGCAGGGAGAATTTGAACACTGAAGCTTTCTTT
TRBV3-1/TRBV3-2	NA	TRBJ2-7	CASSQDQGVGQYF	TGTGCCAGCAGCCAAGATCAAGGGGTAGGGCAGTACTTC
TRBV5-1	NA	TRBJ2-7	CASSLGGYEQYF	TGCGCCAGCAGCTTGGGGGGGTACGAGCAGTACTTC
TRBV10-2	NA	TRBJ1-3	CASSESRRGRNTIYF	TGCGCCAGCAGTGAGTCGAGAAGGGGCCGGAACACCATATATTTT
TRBV28	NA	TRBJ2-5	CASSLSRLPVGVQYF	TGTGCCAGCAGTTTGTCCCGACTACCCGTGGGCGTCCAGTACTTC
TRBV27	NA	TRBJ1-1	CASSPGTGTEAFF	TGTGCCAGCAGTCCGGGGACTGGCACTGAAGCTTTCTTT
TRBV12-3/TRBV12-4	NA	TRBJ1-2	CASSWGPSYGYTF	TGTGCCAGCAGCTGGGGGCCATCCTATGGCTACACCTTC
TRBV25-1	NA	TRBJ1-1	CASSELGDSNTEAFF	TGTGCCAGCAGTGAATTGGGGGACTCAAACACTGAAGCTTTCTTT
TRBV6-5	NA	TRBJ2-3	CASKPTAGRADTQYF	TGTGCCAGCAAGCCGACAGCCGGGCGGGCAGATACGCAGTATTTT
TRBV27	NA	TRBJ1-6	CASRRHFNSPLHF	TGTGCCAGCCGTCGACATTTTAATTCACCCCTCCACTTT
TRBV2	NA	TRBJ1-4	CASSEDAQSNEKLFF	TGTGCCAGCAGTGAAGACGCGCAGAGTAATGAAAAACTGTTTTTT
TRBV7-9	NA	TRBJ1-2	CASSIGGTNYGYTF	TGTGCCAGCAGCATAGGAGGGACTAACTATGGCTACACCTTC
TRBV7-8	NA	TRBJ1-5	CASSLKFGLNQPQHF	TGTGCCAGCAGCTTAAAGTTTGGGCTCAATCAGCCCCAGCATTTT
TRBV7-3	NA	TRBJ2-3	CASRDVGNTQYF	TGTGCCAGCAGGGATGTGGGGAATACGCAGTATTTT
TRBV20-1	TRBD1	TRBJ2-1	CSASRGTGYNEQFF	TGCAGTGCTAGTAGGGGGACAGGTTACAATGAGCAGTTCTTC